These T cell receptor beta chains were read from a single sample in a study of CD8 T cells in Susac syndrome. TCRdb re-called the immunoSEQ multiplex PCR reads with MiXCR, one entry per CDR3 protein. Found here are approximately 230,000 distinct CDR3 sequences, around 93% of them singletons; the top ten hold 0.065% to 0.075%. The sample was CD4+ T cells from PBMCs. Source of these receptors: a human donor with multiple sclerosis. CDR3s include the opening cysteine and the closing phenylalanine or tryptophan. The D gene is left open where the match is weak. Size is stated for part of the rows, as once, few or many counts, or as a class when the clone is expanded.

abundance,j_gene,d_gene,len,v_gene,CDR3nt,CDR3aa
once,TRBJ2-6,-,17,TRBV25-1,TGTGCCAGCAGTGACCCCAAACGCCCCTCTGGGGCCAACGTCCTGACTTTC,CASSDPKRPSGANVLTF
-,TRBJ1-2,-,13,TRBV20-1,TGCAGTGCCCAGGGGCAAACTAACTATGGCTACACCTTC,CSAQGQTNYGYTF
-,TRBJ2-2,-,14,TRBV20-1,TGCAGTGCTAGCGCGCCGTCGAACACCGGGGAGCTGTTTTTT,CSASAPSNTGELFF
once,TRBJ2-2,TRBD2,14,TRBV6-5,TGTGCCAGCAGAGATAGCGGGGTACGAGGGGAGCTGTTTTTT,CASRDSGVRGELFF
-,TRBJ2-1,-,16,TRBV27,TGTGCCAGCAGTCTCCGACAGGCCCAGCCCTACAATGAGCAGTTCTTC,CASSLRQAQPYNEQFF
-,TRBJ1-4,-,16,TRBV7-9,TGTGCCAGCAGCTTAGCTGGTTCCCTTTGGAGTGAAAAACTGTTTTTT,CASSLAGSLWSEKLFF
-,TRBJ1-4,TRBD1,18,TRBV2,TGTGCCAGCAGGTTCCGGGACAGGGGAGGGTCAACTAATGAAAAACTGTTTTTT,CASRFRDRGGSTNEKLFF
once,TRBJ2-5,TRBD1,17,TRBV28,TGTGCCAGCAGTGGGGAATTAGGGACAGGGGCGCGAGAGACCCAGTACTTC,CASSGELGTGARETQYF
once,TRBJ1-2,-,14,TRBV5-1,TGCGCCAGCAGCAGCCGGACAGTGGCCGATGGCTACACCTTC,CASSSRTVADGYTF
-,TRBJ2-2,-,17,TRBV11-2,TGTGCCAGCAGCTTAGGATCTTGGGACGCAAACACCGGGGAGCTGTTTTTT,CASSLGSWDANTGELFF
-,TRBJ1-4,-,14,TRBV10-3,TGTGCCATCAGAGGTGGCCGGGACACAGAAAAACTGTTTTTT,CAIRGGRDTEKLFF
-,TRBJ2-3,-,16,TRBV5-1,TGCGCCAGCAGCTTGGTGGGAGGGGGGGCCGGCGATACGCAGTATTTT,CASSLVGGGAGDTQYF
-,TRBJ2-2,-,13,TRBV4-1,TGCGCCAGCAGCCAAGTTAGGACCGGGGAGCTGTTTTTT,CASSQVRTGELFF
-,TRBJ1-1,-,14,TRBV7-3,TGTGCCAGCAGCTTAAGCGGGAGGCTCACTGAAGCTTTCTTT,CASSLSGRLTEAFF
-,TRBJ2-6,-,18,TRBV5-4,TGTGCCAGCACCCTGCCCCCCGGGGGATCCTCTGGGGCCAACGTCCTGACTTTC,CASTLPPGGSSGANVLTF
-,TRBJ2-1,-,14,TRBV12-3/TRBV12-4,TGTGCCAGCAGTAGGGGTCTACTGGGGAATGAGCAGTTCTTC,CASSRGLLGNEQFF
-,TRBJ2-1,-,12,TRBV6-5,TGTGCCAGCAGTCCGAAGGATGATGAGCAGTTCTTC,CASSPKDDEQFF
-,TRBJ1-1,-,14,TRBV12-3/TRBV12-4,TGTGCCAGCACCCTGAGGGGGACAAACACTGAAGCTTTCTTT,CASTLRGTNTEAFF
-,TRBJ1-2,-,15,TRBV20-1,TGCAGTGCTAGAGGTTCTGCGGGGGTGATCTATGGCTACACCTTC,CSARGSAGVIYGYTF
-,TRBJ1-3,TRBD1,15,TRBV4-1,TGCGCCAGCAGCCTGACAGGGGAAGGTGGAAACACCATATATTTT,CASSLTGEGGNTIYF
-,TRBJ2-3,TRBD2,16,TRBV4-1,TGCGCCAGCAGCCTCCAACAGGGTCTAGCGGGGGTCGGCCAGTATTTT,CASSLQQGLAGVGQYF
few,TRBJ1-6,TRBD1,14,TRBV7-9,TGTGCCAGCAGCTTGGGACAGGAGAATTCACCCCTCCACTTT,CASSLGQENSPLHF
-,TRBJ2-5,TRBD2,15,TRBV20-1,TGCAGTGCTAGCGGACTAGCGGGAATAGGAGAGACCCAGTACTTC,CSASGLAGIGETQYF
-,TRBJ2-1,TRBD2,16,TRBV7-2,TGTGCCAGCAGCGGCGGGGGTACTAGCGGGAGAGGTGAGCAGTTCTTC,CASSGGGTSGRGEQFF
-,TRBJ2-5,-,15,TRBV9,TGTGCCAGCAGCGTAGCGGGGGTCAGGGGAGAGACCCAGTACTTC,CASSVAGVRGETQYF
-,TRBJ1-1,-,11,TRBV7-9,TGTGCCAGTGTGGGTAACACTGAAGCTTTCTTT,CASVGNTEAFF
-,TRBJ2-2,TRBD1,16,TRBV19,TGTGCCAGTAGTGTGTGGCAGGGGGCGGGCACCGGGGAGCTGTTTTTT,CASSVWQGAGTGELFF
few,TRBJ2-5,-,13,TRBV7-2,TGTGCCAGCAGTCTAGCGTACCAAGAGACCCAGTACTTC,CASSLAYQETQYF
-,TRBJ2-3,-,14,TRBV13,TGTGCCAGCAATTCAGGACAGAGCACAGATACGCAGTATTTT,CASNSGQSTDTQYF
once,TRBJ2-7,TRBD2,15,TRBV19,TGTGCCAGTAGTCTGGGACTAGCGTCCGCCTACGAGCAGTACTTC,CASSLGLASAYEQYF
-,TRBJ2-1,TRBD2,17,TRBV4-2,TGTGCCAGCAGCCAAATCCAGACTAGCTTTGGCTACAATGAGCAGTTCTTC,CASSQIQTSFGYNEQFF
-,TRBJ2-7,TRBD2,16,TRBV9,TGTGCCAGCAGCGTAGCGGTCCTAGCGGGGGACCAAGAGCAGTACTTC,CASSVAVLAGDQEQYF
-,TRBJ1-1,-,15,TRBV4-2,TGTGCCAGCAGCCAAGATATTCAAATGAACACTGAAGCTTTCTTT,CASSQDIQMNTEAFF
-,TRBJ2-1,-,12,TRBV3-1,TGTGCCAGCAGCCTACTATTAGGGGGGCAGTTCTTC,CASSLLLGGQFF
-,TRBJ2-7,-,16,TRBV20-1,TGCAGTGCCCCTACCCTTAACGGGGGAATATCCTACGAGCAGTACTTC,CSAPTLNGGISYEQYF
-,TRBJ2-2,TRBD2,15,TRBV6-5,TGTGCCATCGGGAGGAACCCTCGAGGGACCGGGGAGCTGTTTTTT,CAIGRNPRGTGELFF
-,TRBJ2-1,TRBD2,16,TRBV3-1,TGTGCCAGCAGCCAAGGGATAGCGGGACGTCTGAATGAGCAGTTCTTC,CASSQGIAGRLNEQFF
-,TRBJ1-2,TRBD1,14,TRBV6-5,TGTGCCAGCAGGTCCACAGGGGGCGTCTATGGCTACACCTTC,CASRSTGGVYGYTF
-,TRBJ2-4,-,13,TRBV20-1,TGCAGTGCCGGTGTGGGGGCCAAAAACATTCAGTACTTC,CSAGVGAKNIQYF
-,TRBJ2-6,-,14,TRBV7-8,TGTGCCAGCAGCTTAATTAATACTGGCAACGTCCTGACTTTC,CASSLINTGNVLTF
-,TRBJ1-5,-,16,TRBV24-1,TGTGCCACCAGTGATCCCGTTGACAGGTCCAATCAGCCCCAGCATTTT,CATSDPVDRSNQPQHF
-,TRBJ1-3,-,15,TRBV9,TGTGCCAGCAGCGTAGCCGGGACTTCTGGAAACACCATATATTTT,CASSVAGTSGNTIYF
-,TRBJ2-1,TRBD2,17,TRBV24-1,TGTGCCACCAGCGCGCCGGGACTAGCGGGCCGGTACAATGAGCAGTTCTTC,CATSAPGLAGRYNEQFF
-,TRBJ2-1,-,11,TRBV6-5,TGTGCCAGCAGTTACTCTGGGGAGCAGTTCTTC,CASSYSGEQFF
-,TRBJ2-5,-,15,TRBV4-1,TGCGCCAGCAGCACCGACCCGGTGGAGGAAGAGACCCAGTACTTC,CASSTDPVEEETQYF
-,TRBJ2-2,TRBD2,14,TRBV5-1,TGCGCCAGCAGCCCCCGGACTAGCATCGGGGAGCTGTTTTTT,CASSPRTSIGELFF
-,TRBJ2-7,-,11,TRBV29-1,TGCAGCGCTGGACACTTTTACGAGCAGTACTTC,CSAGHFYEQYF
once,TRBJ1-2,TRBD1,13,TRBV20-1,TGCAGTGCTAGAGGCGGGACAGGGGGAGGCTACACCTTC,CSARGGTGGGYTF
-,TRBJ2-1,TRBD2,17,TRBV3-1,TGTGCCAGCAGCCAAGACCCCTGGGAGCGGGGGGGCCCGGAGCAGTTCTTC,CASSQDPWERGGPEQFF
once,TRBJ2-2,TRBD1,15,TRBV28,TGTGCCAGCGGCGGACAGGGGGCGAACACCGGGGAGCTGTTTTTT,CASGGQGANTGELFF
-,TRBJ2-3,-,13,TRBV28,TGTGCGAGCGGGACAGGCCTCACAGATACGCAGTATTTT,CASGTGLTDTQYF
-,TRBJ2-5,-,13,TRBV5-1,TGCGCCAGCACACGAGGGGTCCAAGAGACCCAGTACTTC,CASTRGVQETQYF
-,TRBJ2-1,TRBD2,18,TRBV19,TGTGCCGCCAGTAGTATACTAGCGGGAGGGCCGTTGAGCAATGAGCAGTTCTTC,CAASSILAGGPLSNEQFF
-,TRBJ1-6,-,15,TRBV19,TGTGCCAGTAGTATCCTCGGACCTGAGAATCCACCCCTCCACTTT,CASSILGPENPPLHF
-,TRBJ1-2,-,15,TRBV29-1,TGCAGCGTTCGAGGACTCCCGGAGGCGGTTGAGGGCTACACCTTC,CSVRGLPEAVEGYTF
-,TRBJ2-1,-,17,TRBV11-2,TGTGCCAGCAGAACAAGACAGAGAACAAGGACCTACAATGAGCAGTTCTTC,CASRTRQRTRTYNEQFF
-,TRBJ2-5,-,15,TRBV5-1,TGCGCCAGCAGCTCCCCGACGAGGACACAAGAGACCCAGTACTTC,CASSSPTRTQETQYF
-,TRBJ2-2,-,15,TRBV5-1,TGCGCCAGCAGCGAGGGACTCGCTGACACCGGGGAGCTGTTTTTT,CASSEGLADTGELFF
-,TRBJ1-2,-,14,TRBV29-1,TGCAGCGTTGAAGTTTGGGGGGCTAGCTATGGCTACACCTTC,CSVEVWGASYGYTF